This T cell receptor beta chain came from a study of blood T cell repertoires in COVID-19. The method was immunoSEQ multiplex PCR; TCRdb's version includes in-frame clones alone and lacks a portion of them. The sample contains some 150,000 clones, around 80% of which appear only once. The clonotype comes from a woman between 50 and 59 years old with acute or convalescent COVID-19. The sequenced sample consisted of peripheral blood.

The CDR3 loop reads CASSEARGSYEQYF. CDR3 nucleotides: TGCGCCAGCAGCGAGGCCAGGGGGTCCTACGAGCAGTACTTC. The chain links TRBV5-1 to TRBJ2-7, with 7 bases identical to TRBD1. This CDR3 is built from 14 residues. Germline CDR1 SGHRS, CDR2 YFSETQ. V lost 4 bases and J lost 1; bases outside the gene matches: 5.